The 2 T cell receptor beta chains in this list originate from one sample, sequenced in a study of tumor-infiltrating lymphocytes in glioblastoma multiforme. Multiple V-beta primers and a C-beta primer amplified TCRB from RNA. TCRdb passed the multiplex PCR reads through MiXCR, listing each CDR3 protein once. The sample consists of 15,000 to 20,000 distinct CDR3 sequences, 55% to 75% of them appearing once. What was sequenced was peripheral blood. These receptors all come from a male donor with glioblastoma.

J is TRBJ1-2 and V is TRBV28; D remains ambiguous. Trimming left V 7 bases short and J 4 bases short, with 7 bases between. There are 11 residues in the CDR3. Germline V CDR1 and CDR2: MDHEN, SYDVKM. This CDR3 is CASTTSYGYTF. The DNA of the CDR3 is TGTGCCAGCACCACATCCTATGGCTACACCTTC.

V usage is TRBV4-2 and J usage is TRBJ2-7, with D perhaps matching TRBD1 (5 bases). Looked up from germline, CDR1 is LGHNA and CDR2 is YNFKEQ. This CDR3 spans 15 amino acids. V lost 0 bases and J 4 bases, leaving 13 bases between the germline ends. CDR3 sequence reads: CASSQDPYRLYEQYF. The CDR3 coding sequence is TGTGCCAGCAGCCAAGATCCGTACAGGCTATACGAGCAGTACTTC.